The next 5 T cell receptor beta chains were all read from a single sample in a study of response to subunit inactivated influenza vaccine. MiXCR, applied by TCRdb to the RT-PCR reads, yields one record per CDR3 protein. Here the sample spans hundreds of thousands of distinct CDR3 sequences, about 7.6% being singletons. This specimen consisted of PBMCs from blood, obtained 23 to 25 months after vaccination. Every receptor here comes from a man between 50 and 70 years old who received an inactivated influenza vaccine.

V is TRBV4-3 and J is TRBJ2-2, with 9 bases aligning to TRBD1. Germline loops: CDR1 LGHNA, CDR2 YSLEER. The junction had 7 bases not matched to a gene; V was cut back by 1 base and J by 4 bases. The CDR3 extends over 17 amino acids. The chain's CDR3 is CASSQVFGTGITGELFF. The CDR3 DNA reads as TGCGCCAGCAGCCAAGTATTTGGGACAGGGATCACCGGGGAGCTGTTTTTT.

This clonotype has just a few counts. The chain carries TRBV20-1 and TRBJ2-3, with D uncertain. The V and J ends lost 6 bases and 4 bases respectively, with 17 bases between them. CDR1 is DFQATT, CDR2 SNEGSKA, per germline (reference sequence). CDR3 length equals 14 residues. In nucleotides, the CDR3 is TGCAGTGCCCAAACCCCGACAATCCCAGATACGCAGTATTTT. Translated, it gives CSAQTPTIPDTQYF.

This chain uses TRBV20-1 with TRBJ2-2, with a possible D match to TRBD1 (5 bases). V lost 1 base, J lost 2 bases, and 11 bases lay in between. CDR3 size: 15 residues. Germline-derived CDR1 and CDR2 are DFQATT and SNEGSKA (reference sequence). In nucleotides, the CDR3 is TGCAGTGCTAGAGTTACAGGATCCAACACCGGGGAGCTGTTTTTT. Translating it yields CSARVTGSNTGELFF.

The CDR3: CASSLNGGYVGEQYF. CDR3 DNA sequence: TGTGCCAGCAGCTTGAATGGGGGGTACGTGGGCGAGCAGTACTTC. This chain connects TRBV5-5 to TRBJ2-7; TRBD2 might be the D (6 bases). This CDR3 is 15 amino acids long. V dropped 1 base and J dropped 6 bases, with 17 bases sitting between them. Germline CDR1 and CDR2: SGHKS and YYEKEE (reference sequence). Complete variable domain (other parts from reference TRBV5-5 and TRBJ2-7): DAGVTQSPTHLIKTRGQQVTLRCSPISGHKSVSWYQQVLGQGPQFIFQYYEKEERGRGNFPDRFSARQFPNYSSELNVNALLLGDSALYLCASSLNGGYVGEQYFGPGTRLTVT.

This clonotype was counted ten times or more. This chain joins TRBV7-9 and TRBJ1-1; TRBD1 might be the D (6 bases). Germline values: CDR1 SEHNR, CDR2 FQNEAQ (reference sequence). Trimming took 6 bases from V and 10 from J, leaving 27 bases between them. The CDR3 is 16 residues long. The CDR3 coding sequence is TGTGCCAGCAGTCCCCCGGGGAGAGGGGGGGCTTTCGGAGCTTTCTTT. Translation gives CASSPPGRGGAFGAFF. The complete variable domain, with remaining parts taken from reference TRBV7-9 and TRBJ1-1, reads DTGVSQNPRHKITKRGQNVTFRCDPISEHNRLYWYRQTLGQGPEFLTYFQNEAQLEKSRLLSDRFSAERPKGSFSTLEIQRTEQGDSAMYLCASSPPGRGGAFGAFFGQGTRLTVV.